What follows are 15 T cell receptor beta chains derived from one specimen sequenced in a study of identical twins. TCRdb re-analysed the 5' RACE reads in MiXCR, keeping a single row per CDR3 protein. This sample has about 1.7 million distinct CDR3 sequences, with about 31% found just once. What was sequenced was cord blood. Source of these receptors: a newborn girl in good health.

The chain employs TRBV20-1 and TRBJ2-2; no firm D call. The germline V gene has CDR1 DFQATT and CDR2 SNEGSKA (reference sequence). The CDR3 is 12 residues long. V lost 5 bases, J lost 6 bases, and 10 bases lay in between. CDR3 loop: CSALSPSGELFF. The DNA of the CDR3 is TGCAGTGCTTTATCCCCTTCCGGGGAGCTGTTTTTT.

Only a few counts were recorded for this clonotype. The chain couples TRBV7-2 to TRBJ1-2, with D hard to call. V was shortened by 2 bases and J by 0 bases, with 10 bases between the two germline ends. Germline V gives CDR1 SGHTA, CDR2 FQGNSA. This CDR3 is 15 amino acids long. CDR3 amino acids: CASSLRPDPNYGYTF. As DNA, the CDR3 is TGTGCCAGCAGCTTAAGACCCGACCCTAACTATGGCTACACCTTC.

The gene calls are TRBV12-3 or TRBV12-4 and TRBJ2-5; D is perhaps TRBD1 or TRBD2 (5 bases each). V was pared by 6 bases and J by 11 bases, with 28 bases between. The CDR3 extends over 16 amino acids. Here the CDR3 DNA reads TGTGCCAGCAGCCCCGGGACCCAGCGGCCCTACAATGAGCAGTACTTC. It is translated as CASSPGTQRPYNEQYF.

The chain has TRBV10-3 and TRBJ2-2; no reliable D call. Germline CDR1 and CDR2: ENHRY and SYGVKD. The V end was cut by 6 bases, the J end by 4 bases, with 9 bases between. The CDR3 is 13 amino acids. This CDR3 is CAIRPFSTGELFF. CDR3 coding DNA: TGTGCCATCAGGCCCTTTAGCACCGGGGAGCTGTTTTTT.

This clonotype was counted a few times. The gene calls are TRBV19 and TRBJ2-1, with D tentatively TRBD1 (6 bases). The germline gives CDR1 LNHDA, CDR2 SQIVND (reference sequence). The ends were cut back, 6 bases at V and 15 bases at J, with 21 bases in the middle. The CDR3 is 13 residues long. This chain's CDR3 is CASRTDRLGFWFF. CDR3 nucleotides: TGTGCCAGTAGGACTGACAGGTTGGGGTTTTGGTTCTTC.

The chain employs TRBV10-2 and TRBJ2-6; D unclear. The CDR3 runs 14 residues. V was trimmed by 7 bases and J by 0 bases, leaving 7 bases between them. Germline-derived CDR1 and CDR2 are WSHSY and SAAADI. The CDR3 loop is CASKGSSGANVLTF. CDR3 nucleotides: TGCGCCAGCAAGGGTAGCTCTGGGGCCAACGTCCTGACTTTC.

The V call is TRBV13, the J call TRBJ1-2; D possibly corresponds to TRBD1 (5 bases). This CDR3 is 11 amino acids long. The V end lost 5 bases, the J end lost 8 bases, and 9 bases lay between the germline ends. Germline CDR1 PRHDT, CDR2 FYEKMQ (reference sequence). This CDR3 reads CASSRDLGYTF. Here the CDR3 DNA reads TGTGCCAGCAGCCGGGACCTCGGCTACACCTTC.

This clonotype appeared a few times. The chain joins TRBV28 to TRBJ2-1, with a possible D match to TRBD2 (7 bases). Germline V CDR1 and CDR2: MDHEN, SYDVKM. The CDR3 contains 17 residues. Trimming took off 3 bases at V and 4 bases at J, with 19 bases between the two ends. The DNA of the CDR3 is TGTGCCAGCAGTTTCCTAGGGAGGGGGAGGACATACAATGAGCAGTTCTTC. Translation gives CASSFLGRGRTYNEQFF.

Details on this clonotype: A far larger clone is just one base off, so this is likely a read error. The genes are TRBV5-1 and TRBJ2-1; 11 bases agree with TRBD2. The trim removed 1 base at V and 6 bases at J, leaving 3 bases unmatched. The V gene's germline CDR1 is SGHRS and CDR2 YFSETQ. This CDR3 region has 15 residues. CDR3 nucleotide sequence: TGCGCCAGCAGCTTGACTAGCGGGAGATGCAATGAGCAGTTCTTC. Its translation is CASSLTSGRCNEQFF. Drawing the rest from reference TRBV5-1 and TRBJ2-1, the complete variable domain is KAGVTQTPRYLIKTRGQQVTLSCSPISGHRSVSWYQQTPGQGLQFLFEYFSETQRNKGNFPGRFSGRQFSNSRSEMNVSTLELGDSALYLCASSLTSGRCNEQFFGPGTRLTVL.

As regards this clonotype: Just one base apart from a much larger clone, this may be a read error. This rearrangement joins TRBV6-6 to TRBJ1-5; D remains unclear. This CDR3 has 11 residues. Germline assignment: CDR1 MNHNY and CDR2 SVGAGI (reference sequence). CDR3 residues: CANSYDQPQHF. The CDR3 DNA sequence: TGTGCCAACAGTTATGATCAGCCCCAGCATTTT.

This chain joins TRBV18 and TRBJ1-6; 7 bases line up with TRBD1. CDR1 is KGHSH and CDR2 is LQKENI in the germline V gene. The length of the CDR3 is 14 residues. Losses at the gene ends were 8 bases for V and 7 bases for J; bases not matched to a gene: 8. CDR3 amino acids: CASARDSVNSPLHF. In DNA form, the CDR3 reads TGTGCCAGCGCCCGGGACAGTGTCAATTCACCCCTCCACTTT.

The chain has TRBV20-1 and TRBJ2-7; D gene uncertain. V lost 1 base, J lost 2 bases, and 15 bases lay in between. CDR1 and CDR2 from the germline V gene are DFQATT and SNEGSKA (reference sequence). There are 15 residues in the CDR3. CDR3 loop: CSARGEWPGAYEQYF. CDR3 DNA sequence: TGCAGTGCTAGAGGAGAATGGCCCGGAGCCTACGAGCAGTACTTC.

V and J are TRBV7-9 and TRBJ1-2, with D possibly matching TRBD1 (5 bases). CDR1 SEHNR and CDR2 FQNEAQ come from the germline V gene (reference sequence). Between the trimmed V and J ends, which lost 1 base and 4 bases, there was a span of 13 bases. This CDR3 comprises 15 residues. CDR3 sequence reads: CASSLDSQESYGYTF. CDR3 DNA sequence: TGTGCCAGCAGCTTAGACTCACAGGAGTCCTATGGCTACACCTTC. Looking up the rest from reference TRBV7-9 and TRBJ1-2 gives the full variable domain: DTGVSQNPRHKITKRGQNVTFRCDPISEHNRLYWYRQTLGQGPEFLTYFQNEAQLEKSRLLSDRFSAERPKGSFSTLEIQRTEQGDSAMYLCASSLDSQESYGYTFGSGTRLTVV.

This clonotype was seen a few times. The rearrangement joins TRBV20-1 to TRBJ2-7; no reliable D call. Trimming shortened V by 4 bases and J by 4 bases, and 11 bases separated the two germline ends. CDR3 size: 12 residues. CDR1 and CDR2 from the germline V gene are DFQATT and SNEGSKA (reference sequence). The CDR3 sequence is CSATRSWYEQYF. In DNA, the CDR3 is TGCAGTGCTACCCGGTCCTGGTACGAGCAGTACTTC.

This chain connects TRBV11-1 to TRBJ2-2; a possible D gene is TRBD1 (6 bases). With 5 bases removed from V and 1 base from J, the gap between germline ends came to 8 bases. The CDR3 is 14 residues long. The germline V gene has CDR1 SGHAT and CDR2 FQDESV (reference sequence). CDR3 nucleotides: TGTGCCAGCAGCATGACAGGGAACACCGGGGAGCTGTTTTTT. Translated: CASSMTGNTGELFF.